The present T cell receptor (beta chain) was sequenced within a study of PD-1 blockade in classical Hodgkin lymphoma. Findings and limits, study-wide: Lower baseline TCR diversity marked trial partial responders and progressors. Individuals initiating nivolumab under 1 year after ASCT were excluded.

Germline CDR1 KGHSH, CDR2 LQKENI. There are 14 residues in the CDR3. The V end was cut by 0 bases, the J end by 5 bases, with 10 bases between. Brentuximab vedotin exposure varied, and every patient relapsed after autologous stem cell transplantation. Patients showed best responses of complete response, partial response or progressive disease. Points on this clone: As yet, its antigen is unknown.

Clones were read by immunoSEQ multiplex PCR, and TCRdb kept only the in-frame ones, dropping some. The sample has approximately 160,000 clones, around four fifths seen once. This material consisted of peripheral blood mononuclear cells (PBMCs), taken before the second cycle of nivolumab. This clonotype was obtained from a human donor with classical Hodgkin lymphoma. The rearrangement links TRBV18 to TRBJ2-5, with D tentatively TRBD1 or TRBD2 (6 bases each). The CDR3 bases are TGTGCCAGCTCACCACCGGGGGGCCTGGAGACCCAGTACTTC. It is translated as CASSPPGGLETQYF.